This T cell receptor (beta chain) is from a study of control samples from healthy donors and cancer patients. The data were produced by immunoSEQ multiplex PCR, yet TCRdb's version contains in-frame clones alone and is incomplete. The sample has about 130,000 clones; approximately 95% are singletons. There are 18 residues in the CDR3. After removal of 0 bases from V and 6 bases from J, the junction contained 16 bases not matched to a gene. CDR1 and CDR2 (germline): MNHEY, SVGEGT. Sequenced: blood. The sequence was collected from a young man in good health. The chain uses TRBV6-2 or TRBV6-3 and TRBJ2-7, with 8 nucleotides matching TRBD2. This chain's CDR3 is CASSYSILPGLGEGEQYF. The CDR3 DNA reads as TGTGCCAGCAGTTACTCGATTCTCCCGGGACTAGGGGAGGGCGAGCAGTACTTC.